There are many counts of the clone carrying this T cell receptor beta chain. Its antigen is unknown. In the original processing: Using the CDR3 differences seen across clinicopathological groups, the authors built a distant-metastasis classifier for papillary thyroid cancer, which was meant to discriminate distant-metastatic patients. TCRdb re-called the PCR reads through MiXCR. The V and J calls were not made by the authors but by TCRdb's processing. This sample has 20,000 to 25,000 clones, with more than 14% found just once. The source of the sample is a study of metastatic and nonmetastatic thyroid tumors. As for the study in general: Samples came from malignant and benign thyroid patients, and repertoires were compared across blood and tumor or nodule tissue. General study results and limits: Reportedly, malignant thyroid tumors had significantly higher TCR beta diversity than benign nodules, in blood and tumor.

Germline V gene data show CDR1 as SGHRS and CDR2 as YFSETQ. Trimming left V 0 bases short and J 6 bases short, with 12 bases between. This CDR3 is built from 15 residues. Treatment of any kind had been given to no patient before thyroid surgery. Sequencing used tumor tissue. The clonotype originates from a female donor with papillary thyroid cancer or a benign thyroid nodule (not recorded which). Some clones in this sample may be carry-over from other donors' samples. The chain uses TRBV5-1 and TRBJ1-4, with D tentatively TRBD1 (6 bases). In nucleotides, the CDR3 is TGCGCCAGCAGCTTGGTTGGGGACACCTATGAAAAACTGTTTTTT. It encodes CASSLVGDTYEKLFF.